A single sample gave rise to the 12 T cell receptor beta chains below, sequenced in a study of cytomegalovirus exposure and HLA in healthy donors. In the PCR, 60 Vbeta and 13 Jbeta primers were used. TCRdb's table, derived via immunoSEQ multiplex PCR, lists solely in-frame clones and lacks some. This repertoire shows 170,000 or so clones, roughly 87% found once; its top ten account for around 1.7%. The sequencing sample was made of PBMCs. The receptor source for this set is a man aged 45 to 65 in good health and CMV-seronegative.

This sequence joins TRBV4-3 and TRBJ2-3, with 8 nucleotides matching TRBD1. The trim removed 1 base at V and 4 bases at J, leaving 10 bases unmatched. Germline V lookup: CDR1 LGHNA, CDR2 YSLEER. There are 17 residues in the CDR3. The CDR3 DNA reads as TGCGCCAGCAGCCAAGCTTCCGGACAGGGAGCCTCAGATACGCAGTATTTT. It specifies CASSQASGQGASDTQYF.

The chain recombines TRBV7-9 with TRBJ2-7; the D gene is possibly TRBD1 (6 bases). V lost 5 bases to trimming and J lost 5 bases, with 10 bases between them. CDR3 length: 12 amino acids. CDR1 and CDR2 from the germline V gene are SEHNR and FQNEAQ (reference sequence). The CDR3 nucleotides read TGTGCCAGCAGCCAACAGGGCAACGAGCAGTACTTC. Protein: CASSQQGNEQYF.

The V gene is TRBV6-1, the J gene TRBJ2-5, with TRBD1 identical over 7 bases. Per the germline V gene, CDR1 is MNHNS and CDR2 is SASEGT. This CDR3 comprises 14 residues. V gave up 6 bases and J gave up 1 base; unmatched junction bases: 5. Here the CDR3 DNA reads TGTGCCAGCAGGGTAGACAGGGCCCAAGAGACCCAGTACTTC. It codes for CASRVDRAQETQYF.

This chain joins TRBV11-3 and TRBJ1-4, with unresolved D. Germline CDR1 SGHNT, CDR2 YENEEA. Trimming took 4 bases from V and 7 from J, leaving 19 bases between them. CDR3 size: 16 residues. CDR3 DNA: TGTGCCAGCAGCTCACCGCAGCCCTTGGAGGGTGAAAAACTGTTTTTT. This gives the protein CASSSPQPLEGEKLFF.

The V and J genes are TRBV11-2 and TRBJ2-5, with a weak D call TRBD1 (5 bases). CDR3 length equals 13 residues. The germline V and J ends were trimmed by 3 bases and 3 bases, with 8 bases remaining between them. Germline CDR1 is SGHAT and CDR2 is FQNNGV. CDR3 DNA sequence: TGTGCCAGCAGCTTCGGCAGGGAAGAGACCCAGTACTTC. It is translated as CASSFGREETQYF. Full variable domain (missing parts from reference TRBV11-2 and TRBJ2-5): EAGVAQSPRYKIIEKRQSVAFWCNPISGHATLYWYQQILGQGPKLLIQFQNNGVVDDSQLPKDRFSAERLKGVDSTLKIQPAKLEDSAVYLCASSFGREETQYFGPGTRLLVL.

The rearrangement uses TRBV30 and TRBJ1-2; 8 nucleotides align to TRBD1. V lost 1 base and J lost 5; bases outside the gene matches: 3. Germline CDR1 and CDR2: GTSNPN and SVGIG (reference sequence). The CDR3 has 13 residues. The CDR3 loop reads CAWSGQGPYGYTF. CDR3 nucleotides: TGTGCCTGGAGTGGACAGGGGCCTTATGGCTACACCTTC. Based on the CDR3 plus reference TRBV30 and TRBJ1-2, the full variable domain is SQTIHQWPATLVQPVGSPLSLECTVEGTSNPNLYWYRQAAGRGLQLLFYSVGIGQISSEVPQNLSASRPQDRQFILSSKKLLLSDSGFYLCAWSGQGPYGYTFGSGTRLTVV.

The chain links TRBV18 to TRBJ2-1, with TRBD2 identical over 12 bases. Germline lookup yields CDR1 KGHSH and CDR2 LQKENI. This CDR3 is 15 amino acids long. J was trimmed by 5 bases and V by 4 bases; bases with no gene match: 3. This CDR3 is CASSRLAGVNNEQFF. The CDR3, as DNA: TGTGCCAGCTCACGACTAGCGGGAGTCAACAATGAGCAGTTCTTC.

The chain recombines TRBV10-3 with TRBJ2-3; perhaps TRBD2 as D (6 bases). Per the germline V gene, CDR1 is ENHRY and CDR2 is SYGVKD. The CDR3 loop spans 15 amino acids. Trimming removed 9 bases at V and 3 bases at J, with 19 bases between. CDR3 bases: TGTGCCATGACCCCCGGCGGGATAGAGACAGATACGCAGTATTTT. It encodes CAMTPGGIETDTQYF.

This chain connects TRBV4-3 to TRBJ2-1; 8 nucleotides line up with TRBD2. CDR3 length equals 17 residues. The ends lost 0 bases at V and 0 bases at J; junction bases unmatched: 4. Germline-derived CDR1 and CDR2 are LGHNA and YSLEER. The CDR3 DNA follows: TGCGCCAGCAGCCAAGACGGCGGGGGGAGCTCCTACAATGAGCAGTTCTTC. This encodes CASSQDGGGSSYNEQFF.

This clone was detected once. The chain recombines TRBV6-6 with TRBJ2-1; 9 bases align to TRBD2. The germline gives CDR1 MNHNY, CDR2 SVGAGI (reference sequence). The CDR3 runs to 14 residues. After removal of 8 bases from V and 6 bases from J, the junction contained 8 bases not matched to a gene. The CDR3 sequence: CASLGTSFGNEQFF. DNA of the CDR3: TGTGCCAGCCTTGGGACTAGCTTTGGCAATGAGCAGTTCTTC.

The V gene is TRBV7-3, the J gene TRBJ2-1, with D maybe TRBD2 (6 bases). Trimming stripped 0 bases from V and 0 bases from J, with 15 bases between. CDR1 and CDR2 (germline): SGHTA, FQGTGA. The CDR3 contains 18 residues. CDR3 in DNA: TGTGCCAGCAGCTTAACTGAGGGGCGGGGAAGCTCCTACAATGAGCAGTTCTTC. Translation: CASSLTEGRGSSYNEQFF.

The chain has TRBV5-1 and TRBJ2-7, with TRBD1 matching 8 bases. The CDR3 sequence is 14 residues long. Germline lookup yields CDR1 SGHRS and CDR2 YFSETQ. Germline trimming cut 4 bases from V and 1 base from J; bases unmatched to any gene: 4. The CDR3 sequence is CASSQRQGSYEQYF. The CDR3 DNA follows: TGCGCCAGCAGCCAAAGACAGGGGTCCTACGAGCAGTACTTC.